Following are 14 T cell receptor beta chains from one sample sequenced in a study of T cells in Graves' hyperthyroidism and ophthalmopathy. RNA transcripts gave rise to amplified TCR beta CDR3 regions. HTBI primers were used for first-round RT-PCR of the TCR CDR3. TCRdb re-derived calls from the multiplex PCR reads in MiXCR, one entry per CDR3 protein. The sample contains hundreds of thousands of distinct CDR3 sequences, over 35% of which appear only once. The sequenced sample was blood. The receptor set was obtained from a man younger than 35 with Graves' hyperthyroidism.

The chain combines TRBV7-9 with TRBJ2-6; TRBD1 agrees at 8 bases. This CDR3 contains 19 residues. Germline V lookup: CDR1 SEHNR, CDR2 FQNEAQ (reference sequence). With 7 bases clipped from V and 1 base from J, the junction kept 15 bases outside the gene matches. The CDR3 protein is CASTAPGQGSFSGANVLTF. The CDR3 coding sequence is TGTGCCAGCACCGCCCCCGGACAGGGATCATTTTCTGGGGCCAACGTCCTGACTTTC.

The chain has TRBV7-9 and TRBJ1-2, with D unclear. The CDR3 sequence is 14 residues long. Germline lookup yields CDR1 SEHNR and CDR2 FQNEAQ (reference sequence). V gave up 5 bases and J gave up 8 bases, with 18 bases separating them. The CDR3 spells CASSAPGSGEGYTF. Written as DNA, the CDR3 is TGTGCCAGCAGCGCCCCGGGATCTGGAGAAGGCTACACCTTC.

This clonotype has more than one count but fewer than ten. The chain carries TRBV19 and TRBJ1-1, with D maybe TRBD1 (5 bases). This CDR3 is built from 15 residues. Germline CDR1 is LNHDA and CDR2 is SQIVND (reference sequence). V was trimmed by 5 bases and J by 4 bases, leaving 17 bases between them. The CDR3 loop is CASSLRARSGTEAFF. CDR3 DNA: TGTGCCAGTAGTCTCAGGGCCCGGTCGGGCACTGAAGCTTTCTTT.

This clonotype was picked up a small number of times. The chain joins TRBV10-3 to TRBJ2-7, with 10 bases identical to TRBD2. The length of the CDR3 is 13 residues. Germline CDR1 and CDR2: ENHRY and SYGVKD. J was trimmed by 7 bases and V by 10 bases; bases with no gene match: 10. CDR3 DNA sequence: TGTGCCACTTCCCTAGCGGGAGTACGTGAGCAGTACTTC. Amino acids: CATSLAGVREQYF.

This chain links TRBV11-2 with TRBJ2-7; no reliable D call. V lost 0 bases, J lost 3 bases, and 6 bases lay in between. Germline loops: CDR1 SGHAT, CDR2 FQNNGV. CDR3 length equals 13 residues. Written as DNA, the CDR3 is TGTGCCAGCAGCTTAGATTTATTCTACGAGCAGTACTTC. Its translation is CASSLDLFYEQYF.

This clonotype showed up just a few times. The chain uses TRBV14 and TRBJ1-1; 8 bases are a match to TRBD1. The CDR3 loop spans 13 amino acids. Germline V gene data show CDR1 as SGHDN and CDR2 as FVKESK. J lost 7 bases, V lost 3 bases, and 4 bases had no gene match. The CDR3 protein is CASSQTGAHEAFF. In DNA form, the CDR3 reads TGTGCCAGCAGCCAGACAGGGGCGCATGAAGCTTTCTTT.

This rearrangement joins TRBV6-5 to TRBJ1-5, with 7 bases matching TRBD1. This CDR3 comprises 15 residues. With 6 bases clipped from V and 0 bases from J, the junction kept 5 bases outside the gene matches. Germline values: CDR1 MNHEY, CDR2 SVGAGI. CDR3 nucleotides: TGTGCCAGCAGCCGAGGGGACAGTAGCAATCAGCCCCAGCATTTT. Translation gives CASSRGDSSNQPQHF.

J is TRBJ1-5 and V is TRBV15, with D possibly matching TRBD1 (5 bases). Germline loops: CDR1 LNHNV, CDR2 YYDKDF (reference sequence). The ends were cut back, 0 bases at V and 1 base at J, with 13 bases in the middle. This CDR3 spans 17 amino acids. The DNA for the CDR3 is TGTGCCACCAGCAGAGATCGGGGCCCTCGGAGCAATCAGCCCCAGCATTTT. This sequence encodes CATSRDRGPRSNQPQHF.

V and J are TRBV12-5 and TRBJ1-1; D might be TRBD1 (5 bases). V lost 3 bases and J lost 1, with 12 bases in between. Germline assignment: CDR1 LGHNT and CDR2 FRNRAP. The length of the CDR3 is 15 residues. CDR3 coding DNA: TGTGCTAGTGGTTTTCTCCAGGGCCGGAACACTGAAGCTTTCTTT. This gives the protein CASGFLQGRNTEAFF. Full variable domain (remainder filled in from reference TRBV12-5 and TRBJ1-1): DARVTQTPRHKVTEMGQEVTMRCQPILGHNTVFWYRQTMMQGLELLAYFRNRAPLDDSGMPKDRFSAEMPDATLATLKIQPSEPRDSAVYFCASGFLQGRNTEAFFGQGTRLTVV.

This clonotype was counted between two and nine times. J is TRBJ1-1 and V is TRBV5-1, with D perhaps TRBD1 (5 bases). In germline, CDR1 is SGHRS, CDR2 YFSETQ. CDR3 length: 14 residues. V was cut by 1 base and J by 6 bases, with 13 bases left in between. Here the CDR3 reads CASSLIDRGAEAFF. The CDR3 nucleotides are TGCGCCAGCAGCTTGATCGATCGGGGCGCTGAAGCTTTCTTT.

The V and J genes are TRBV12-3 or TRBV12-4 and TRBJ1-5; D gene unclear. The CDR3 runs to 13 residues. V lost 2 bases, J lost 5 bases, and 7 bases lay in between. CDR3 region: CASSLSSDQPQHF. The CDR3 coding sequence is TGTGCCAGCAGTTTAAGCAGCGATCAGCCCCAGCATTTT.

The table lists this clonotype with many counts. The chain employs TRBV15 and TRBJ1-1; 7 positions match TRBD1. The V gene end was trimmed by 3 bases and the J gene end by 11 bases; junction bases not matched to a gene: 12. The CDR3 is 14 amino acids. CDR1 and CDR2 from the germline V gene are LNHNV and YYDKDF (reference sequence). The CDR3 nucleotides read TGTGCCACCAGCAGTGTAACAGGGGCCCGGTGGGCTTTCTTT. Its translation: CATSSVTGARWAFF.

This rearrangement joins TRBV25-1 to TRBJ1-6; D not certain. This CDR3 contains 17 residues. Germline CDR1 reads MGHDK; CDR2 reads SYGVNS. CDR3 loop: CAREVAKGIVGDSPLHF. CDR3 DNA: TGTGCTAGAGAGGTAGCGAAAGGGATCGTCGGGGATTCACCCCTCCACTTT.

The chain links TRBV7-6 to TRBJ2-2; 9 nucleotides align to TRBD1. The V and J ends lost 5 bases and 7 bases, in that order; junction bases with no gene match: 8. Germline V CDR1 and CDR2: SGHVS, FNYEAQ. CDR3 length: 15 amino acids. CDR3 protein: CASSLPGQGNGELFF. As DNA, the CDR3 is TGTGCCAGCAGCCTACCGGGACAGGGAAACGGGGAGCTGTTTTTT.